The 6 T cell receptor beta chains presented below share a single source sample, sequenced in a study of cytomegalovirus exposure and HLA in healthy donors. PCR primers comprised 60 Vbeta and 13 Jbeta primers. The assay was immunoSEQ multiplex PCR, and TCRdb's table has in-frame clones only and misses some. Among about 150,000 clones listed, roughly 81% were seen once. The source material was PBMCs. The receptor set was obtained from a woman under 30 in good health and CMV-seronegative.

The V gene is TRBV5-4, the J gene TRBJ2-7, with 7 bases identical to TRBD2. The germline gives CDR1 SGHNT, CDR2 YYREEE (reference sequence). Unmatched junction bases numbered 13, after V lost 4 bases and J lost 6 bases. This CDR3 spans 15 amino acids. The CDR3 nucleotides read TGTGCCAGCAGCCCAAGAGGGACTATAGAAAGCGAGCAGTACTTC. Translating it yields CASSPRGTIESEQYF.

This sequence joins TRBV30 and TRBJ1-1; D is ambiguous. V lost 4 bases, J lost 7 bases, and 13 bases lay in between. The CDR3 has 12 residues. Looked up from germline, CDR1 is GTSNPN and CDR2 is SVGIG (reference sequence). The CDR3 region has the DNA TGTGCCTGGAATCAGCTACTAGGTGAAGCTTTCTTT. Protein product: CAWNQLLGEAFF.

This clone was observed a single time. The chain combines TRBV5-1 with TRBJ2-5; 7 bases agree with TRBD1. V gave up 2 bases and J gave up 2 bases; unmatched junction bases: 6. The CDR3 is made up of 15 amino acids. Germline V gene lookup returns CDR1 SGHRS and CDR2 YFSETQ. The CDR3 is CASSFAQGVQETQYF. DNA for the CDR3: TGCGCCAGCAGCTTTGCTCAGGGGGTGCAAGAGACCCAGTACTTC.

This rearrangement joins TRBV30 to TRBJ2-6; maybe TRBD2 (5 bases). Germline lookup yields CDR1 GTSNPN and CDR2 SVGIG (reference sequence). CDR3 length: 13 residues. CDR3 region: CARTGGQANVLTF. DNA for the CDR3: TGTGCGCGGACCGGAGGCCAGGCCAACGTCCTGACTTTC.

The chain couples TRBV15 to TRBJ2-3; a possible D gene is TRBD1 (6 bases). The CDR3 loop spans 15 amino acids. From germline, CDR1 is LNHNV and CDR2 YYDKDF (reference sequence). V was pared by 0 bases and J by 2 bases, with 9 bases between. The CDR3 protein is CATSRDDRLTDTQYF. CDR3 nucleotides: TGTGCCACCAGCAGAGACGACAGGCTCACAGATACGCAGTATTTT.

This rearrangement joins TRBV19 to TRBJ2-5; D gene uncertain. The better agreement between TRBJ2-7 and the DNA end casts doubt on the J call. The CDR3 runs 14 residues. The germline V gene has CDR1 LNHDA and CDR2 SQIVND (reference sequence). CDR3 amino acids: CASSPQIATYEQYF. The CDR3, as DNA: TGTGCCAGTAGTCCGCAGATAGCCACCTACGAGCAGTACTTC.